This paragraph covers one TCR beta chain sequence. This entry comes from a study of cytomegalovirus exposure and HLA in healthy donors. Trimming removed 5 bases from V and 2 bases from J; junction bases left unmatched: 5. This CDR3 contains 15 residues. Germline CDR1 and CDR2: SNHLY and FYNNEI. Primers included in the PCR were 60 Vbeta and 13 Jbeta primers. Assay used: immunoSEQ multiplex PCR; TCRdb lists only in-frame clones, some missing. Of approximately 120,000 clones detected, around 78% appear once; the ten largest clones hold about 4.3%. The rearrangement uses TRBV2 and TRBJ2-3, with TRBD2 matching over 9 bases. The sequence derives from a man aged 60 to 69 in good health and CMV-seropositive. Sequencing was done on a sample of PBMCs. CDR3 nucleotide sequence: TGTGCCAGCAGTAGGAGCGGGGGGTACACAGATACGCAGTATTTT. It translates to CASSRSGGYTDTQYF.